Listed below are T cell receptor beta chains from one sample, sequenced in a study of T cells in Graves' hyperthyroidism and ophthalmopathy. TCRdb re-called the multiplex PCR reads with MiXCR, one entry per CDR3 protein. The sample gives 400,000 or so distinct CDR3 sequences, more than 12% of which show up once; 20% is in the top ten. The material sequenced was blood. All receptors derive from a woman in her 30s with Graves' ophthalmopathy. Each CDR3 is given with its conserved first and last residue. D genes are given only for firm matches. Only part of the rows carry a size: once, few, many, or a class if the clone is expanded.

clone_size j_call v_call d_call cdr3_nt cdr3_aa
NA TRBJ1-1 TRBV27 NA TGTGCCAGCAGCCTGTCCCCAAGTGTGAACACTGAAGCTTTCTTT CASSLSPSVNTEAFF
NA TRBJ1-5 TRBV20-1 TRBD1 TGCAGTGCTAGCCTCGGGACAGGGGGGCAGCCCCAGCATTTT CSASLGTGGQPQHF
NA TRBJ1-1 TRBV3-1 NA TGTGCCAGCAGCCCCTCGACAGGCCTCGGAACTGAAGCTTTCTTT CASSPSTGLGTEAFF
many TRBJ2-5 TRBV19 NA TGTGCCAGTAGTACTAACGTCGGGGGCGGAAGGTCCCAGTACTTC CASSTNVGGGRSQYF
NA TRBJ1-6 TRBV19 NA TGTGCCAGTAGTTACGGGGTAGGGGGTAATTCACCCCTCCACTTT CASSYGVGGNSPLHF
NA TRBJ2-5 TRBV2 NA TGTGCCGGGGGGAGGGGGCGGCAAGAGACCCAGTACTTC CAGGRGRQETQYF
few TRBJ1-6 TRBV25-1 NA TGTGCCAGCAGTGATTGGGTCTCACCCCTCCACTTT CASSDWVSPLHF
NA TRBJ2-2 TRBV5-1 TRBD1 TGCGCCAGCAGGTCAGGGGGCGCGGCCGGGGAGCTGTTTTTT CASRSGGAAGELFF
many TRBJ1-2 TRBV6-1 NA TGTGCCAGCAGTTACGAGGGGTTCTATGGCTACACCTTC CASSYEGFYGYTF
NA TRBJ2-3 TRBV6-1 NA TGTGCCAGCAGTGATGCTTCGGGGAGGGGGAACACGCAGTATTTT CASSDASGRGNTQYF
many TRBJ2-1 TRBV27 NA TGTGCCAGCAGAAAGGTCAATGAGCAGTTCTTC CASRKVNEQFF
NA TRBJ1-2 TRBV15 NA TGTGCCACCAGCAGAGATCCGCAGGGCCGCTACACCTTC CATSRDPQGRYTF
NA TRBJ1-1 TRBV6-2/TRBV6-3 NA TGTGCCAGCAGTTATAGGCAGAACACTGAAGCTTTCTTT CASSYRQNTEAFF
NA TRBJ1-5 TRBV9 NA TGTGCCAGCAGCGTAGGCCTCAATCAGCCCCAGCATTTT CASSVGLNQPQHF
few TRBJ2-5 TRBV24-1 TRBD2 TGTGCCACCAGTGACCGGGGACTAGCGGAAGAGACCCAGTACTTC CATSDRGLAEETQYF
few TRBJ2-1 TRBV7-7 TRBD2 TGTGCTAGCAGCTTAGTGACTAGCGGGGGAAACAATGAGCAGTTCTTC CASSLVTSGGNNEQFF
many TRBJ2-3 TRBV15 TRBD2 TGTGCCACCAGCGAGACTAGCGGGGGGGCGGATACGCAGTATTTT CATSETSGGADTQYF
many TRBJ2-7 TRBV2 NA TGTGCCAGCATTTCGCCGTCTCCCTCCTACGAGCAGTACTTC CASISPSPSYEQYF
NA TRBJ1-1 TRBV11-2 NA TGTGCCAGCAGCCCCCGCCGGGGGGCGAGCACTGAAGCTTTCTTT CASSPRRGASTEAFF
NA TRBJ2-2 TRBV24-1 TRBD2 TGTGCCACCAGTGATTGGGCTAGCGGGGGCCTCGCGAACACCGGGGAGCTGTTTTTT CATSDWASGGLANTGELFF
many TRBJ1-1 TRBV30 NA TGTGCCACCGGGACAAGGGGATTCAACACTGAAGCTTTCTTT CATGTRGFNTEAFF
few TRBJ2-2 TRBV7-3 TRBD1 TGTGCCAGCAGCTTACAGGTGACAGGGGAGAACACCGGGGAGCTGTTTTTT CASSLQVTGENTGELFF
many TRBJ2-3 TRBV27 TRBD2 TGTGCCAGCAGCCGCGGACTAGCCACAGATACGCAGTATTTT CASSRGLATDTQYF
few TRBJ2-7 TRBV29-1 NA TGCAGCGTTGAAGGTGGAGGTCTACCTTCTTACGAGCAGTACTTC CSVEGGGLPSYEQYF
few TRBJ1-5 TRBV27 NA TGTGCCAGCAGTTTAGCGACCGTCGGGGGGCCCCAGCATTTT CASSLATVGGPQHF
NA TRBJ2-1 TRBV7-2 NA TGTGCCAGCAGCTTAGCGGCGGATCGCGGTCCTTATTACAATGAGCAGTTCTTC CASSLAADRGPYYNEQFF
many TRBJ2-3 TRBV7-3 NA TGTGCCAGCGGGGCGGGGACTAGCACAGATACGCAGTATTTT CASGAGTSTDTQYF
many TRBJ1-1 TRBV7-9 TRBD1 TGTGCCAGCAGCTTAGGGGGCCCGGGACAGATAACTGAAGCTTTCTTT CASSLGGPGQITEAFF
NA TRBJ1-6 TRBV28 TRBD1 TGTGCCAGCAGTTTACCCTGGACAGGGTCCGATTCACCCCTCCACTTT CASSLPWTGSDSPLHF
many TRBJ1-2 TRBV27 NA TGTGCCAGCAGCCAAAATTTGGGAAGGTATGGCTACACCTTC CASSQNLGRYGYTF
many TRBJ1-1 TRBV12-3/TRBV12-4 NA TGTGCCAGCAGATACTTCGACAAGAACACTGAAGCTTTCTTT CASRYFDKNTEAFF
few TRBJ2-1 TRBV5-8 TRBD2 TGTGCCAGCAGCTTGGGAGCGGGGGTTACCCACCATGAGCAGTTCTTC CASSLGAGVTHHEQFF
many TRBJ1-2 TRBV19 NA TGTGCCAGTAGTATTCAGCCCGCAAGCTTAACAGGGAGCTATGGCTACACCTTC CASSIQPASLTGSYGYTF
many TRBJ2-5 TRBV9 TRBD2 TGTGCCAGCAGCGTAGATGTTGCGGGGGGAACACAAGAGACCCAGTACTTC CASSVDVAGGTQETQYF
many TRBJ2-1 TRBV20-1 TRBD2 TGCAGTGCTAGAGAGGCTAGCGGGGGAGCTTCCTACAATGAGCAGTTCTTC CSAREASGGASYNEQFF
NA TRBJ2-5 TRBV7-7 NA TGTGCTACAAGCAGGGCAAGGCCTGAGGCCCAGTACTTC CATSRARPEAQYF